The 23 T cell receptor beta chains below come from one sample, sequenced in a study of T cell changes during pregnancy in multiple sclerosis. The repertoire was sequenced with immunoSEQ multiplex PCR; TCRdb's copy has only in-frame clones and lacks some. The table has more than 35,000 clones, roughly 91% seen once. Specimen: CD8+ T cells from peripheral blood mononuclear cells, collected after pregnancy. All receptors come from a female donor in good health, enrolled as a control in a pregnancy study.

The rearrangement uses TRBV28 and TRBJ2-7; TRBD1 is a possible D gene (5 bases). This CDR3 has 15 residues. Germline-derived CDR1 and CDR2 are MDHEN and SYDVKM. V was pared by 6 bases and J by 3 bases, with 18 bases between. The CDR3 is CASSSVRTSVYEQYF. The DNA of the CDR3 is TGTGCCAGCAGCTCCGTCAGGACATCCGTCTACGAGCAGTACTTC.

This clone has just one count. The J gene is TRBJ2-3, the V gene TRBV4-3; 7 bases fit TRBD1. There are 16 residues in the CDR3. CDR1 and CDR2 from the germline V gene are LGHNA and YSLEER. The J segment lost 5 bases and the V segment lost 4 bases, leaving 12 bases of the junction unmatched. CDR3 sequence: CASSRLTGIVKDTQYF. The CDR3 DNA sequence: TGCGCCAGCAGCCGCCTGACAGGGATCGTGAAAGATACGCAGTATTTT.

This rearrangement joins TRBV13 to TRBJ2-3; 8 bases match TRBD2. The V segment lost 4 bases and the J segment 6 bases; nucleotides outside the gene matches: 15. The CDR3 has 17 residues. CDR1 is PRHDT and CDR2 is FYEKMQ in the germline V gene (reference sequence). The CDR3 sequence is CASSYPRGGESSDTQYF. CDR3 in DNA: TGTGCCAGCAGCTACCCCCGGGGGGGCGAATCTTCTGATACGCAGTATTTT.

The gene calls are TRBV30 and TRBJ2-7; 8 positions match TRBD1. This CDR3 has 14 residues. CDR1 is GTSNPN, CDR2 SVGIG, per germline (reference sequence). The V gene end was trimmed by 0 bases and the J gene end by 5 bases; junction bases not matched to a gene: 6. The CDR3 loop is CAWSVRDRINEQYF. CDR3 DNA sequence: TGTGCCTGGAGTGTACGGGACAGGATTAACGAGCAGTACTTC. Full variable domain (remainder filled in from reference TRBV30 and TRBJ2-7): SQTIHQWPATLVQPVGSPLSLECTVEGTSNPNLYWYRQAAGRGLQLLFYSVGIGQISSEVPQNLSASRPQDRQFILSSKKLLLSDSGFYLCAWSVRDRINEQYFGPGTRLTVT.

The sample holds a few counts of this clone. The V and J genes are TRBV5-8 and TRBJ1-4, with D hard to call. The CDR3 totals 14 residues. Germline lookup yields CDR1 SGHTS and CDR2 YDEGEE. The V and J ends lost 2 bases and 6 bases respectively, with 11 bases between them. The CDR3 DNA follows: TGTGCCAGCAGCTTCTCGGGATATGATGAAAAACTGTTTTTT. It codes for CASSFSGYDEKLFF.

The CDR3 DNA reads TGTGCCAGCAGCCCAGGGGCAGAGAATCAGCCCCAGCATTTT. This gives the protein CASSPGAENQPQHF. The rearrangement links TRBV27 to TRBJ1-5; the D gene is possibly TRBD1 (6 bases). Trimming left V 6 bases short and J 4 bases short, with 13 bases between. This CDR3 spans 14 amino acids. From germline, CDR1 is MNHEY and CDR2 SMNVEV (reference sequence).

The rearrangement links TRBV7-9 to TRBJ2-7, with D tentatively TRBD2 (5 bases). V was clipped by 5 bases and J by 5 bases, with 13 bases between them. Germline CDR1 reads SEHNR; CDR2 reads FQNEAQ (reference sequence). The CDR3 runs to 13 residues. The CDR3, as DNA: TGTGCCAGCAGCACCCCGAGCGGCCACGAGCAGTACTTC. This translates into CASSTPSGHEQYF.

This chain connects TRBV7-9 to TRBJ1-2; D is unclear. Trimming removed 5 bases from V and 4 bases from J, with 11 bases in between. This CDR3 region has 13 residues. Germline V gene sequence: CDR1 SEHNR, CDR2 FQNEAQ (reference sequence). The CDR3 here is CASSLHRGYGYTF. The DNA for the CDR3 is TGTGCCAGCAGCCTTCACCGGGGCTATGGCTACACCTTC.

The chain employs TRBV7-3 and TRBJ2-7; 11 nucleotides align to TRBD2. There are 16 residues in the CDR3. The ends lost 5 bases at V and 5 bases at J; junction bases unmatched: 11. Germline V gene data show CDR1 as SGHTA and CDR2 as FQGTGA. The CDR3 spells CASSPGSGGASDEQYF. The DNA of the CDR3 is TGTGCCAGCAGCCCCGGTAGCGGGGGGGCGTCTGACGAGCAGTACTTC.

The genes are TRBV5-1 and TRBJ1-1; 9 bases are a match to TRBD1. This CDR3 comprises 17 residues. Per germline, CDR1 SGHRS and CDR2 YFSETQ. Trimming at V came to 2 bases and at J to 1 base, leaving 9 bases not matched to a gene. This chain's CDR3 is CASSFQDRGIANTEAFF. The CDR3 DNA sequence: TGCGCCAGCAGCTTCCAGGACAGGGGAATAGCGAACACTGAAGCTTTCTTT.

This chain connects TRBV30 to TRBJ2-5; possible D gene TRBD2, 7 bases. CDR1 is GTSNPN, CDR2 SVGIG, per germline (reference sequence). Trimming took off 0 bases at V and 1 base at J, with 21 bases between the two ends. This CDR3 region has 18 residues. In DNA form, the CDR3 reads TGTGCCTGGAGTGTATACAGGGAGGGAATGGGTCCCCAAGAGACCCAGTACTTC. This sequence encodes CAWSVYREGMGPQETQYF.

This chain uses TRBV6-6 with TRBJ2-7, with D possibly matching TRBD2 (5 bases). This CDR3 is 12 amino acids long. V lost 8 bases to trimming and J lost 5 bases, with 13 bases between them. Germline loops: CDR1 MNHNY, CDR2 SVGAGI (reference sequence). The CDR3 bases are TGTGCCAGCCAGGAGGCGGACCACGAGCAGTACTTC. Its translation is CASQEADHEQYF.

The rearrangement joins TRBV4-2 to TRBJ2-1; D is possibly TRBD2 (5 bases). The CDR3 loop spans 11 amino acids. Trimming shortened V by 8 bases and J by 6 bases, and 8 bases separated the two germline ends. The germline V gene encodes CDR1 LGHNA and CDR2 YNFKEQ. CDR3 sequence (DNA): TGTGCCAGCCGTGGAGGCAATGAGCAGTTCTTC. It codes for CASRGGNEQFF.

In this sample, this clone is medium-sized. V gene TRBV9 combines with J gene TRBJ1-1; D is perhaps TRBD1 (6 bases). Trimming shortened V by 4 bases and J by 0 bases, and 13 bases separated the two germline ends. The CDR3 totals 15 residues. Germline CDR1 is SGDLS and CDR2 is YYNGEE. The CDR3 region is CASSPRDTLNTEAFF. The CDR3, as DNA: TGTGCCAGCAGCCCCCGGGACACTCTGAACACTGAAGCTTTCTTT.

V is TRBV7-8 and J is TRBJ1-1; 7 positions agree with TRBD1. This CDR3 contains 18 residues. V lost 1 base to trimming and J lost 4 bases; unmatched junction nucleotides: 15. Per germline, CDR1 SGHVS and CDR2 FQNEAQ. This CDR3 is CASSLETGSNSIVTEAFF. CDR3 sequence (DNA): TGTGCCAGCAGCTTAGAGACAGGGTCCAACTCTATTGTCACTGAAGCTTTCTTT.

The chain couples TRBV7-2 to TRBJ2-2; perhaps TRBD1 as D (6 bases). V was cut by 1 base and J by 3 bases, with 12 bases left in between. The CDR3 covers 16 residues. Per germline, CDR1 SGHTA and CDR2 FQGNSA. The chain's CDR3 is CASSLEAGAYTGELFF. CDR3 bases: TGTGCCAGCAGCTTAGAGGCAGGGGCGTACACCGGGGAGCTGTTTTTT.

V gene TRBV11-2 combines with J gene TRBJ2-7, with 11 bases that match TRBD2. Losses at the gene ends were 6 bases for V and 4 bases for J; bases not matched to a gene: 8. Germline-derived CDR1 and CDR2 are SGHAT and FQNNGV. CDR3 length: 15 amino acids. Written as DNA, the CDR3 is TGTGCCAGCAGTTCCTCTAGCGGGGGGAATTACGAGCAGTACTTC. Amino acids: CASSSSSGGNYEQYF.

The V and J genes are TRBV11-2 and TRBJ1-4, with 9 positions matching TRBD1. Germline V gives CDR1 SGHAT, CDR2 FQNNGV. This CDR3 is built from 15 residues. Germline trimming cut 4 bases from V and 3 bases from J; bases unmatched to any gene: 3. The CDR3 protein is CASSYRTGANEKLFF. The CDR3 DNA is TGTGCCAGCAGCTACAGGACAGGGGCTAATGAAAAACTGTTTTTT.

The chain recombines TRBV27 with TRBJ2-2; D perhaps matches TRBD1 (6 bases). V was shortened by 2 bases and J by 3 bases, with 16 bases between the two germline ends. From germline, CDR1 is MNHEY and CDR2 SMNVEV (reference sequence). CDR3 size: 17 residues. The CDR3 sequence: CASSLVVGARDTGELFF. DNA of the CDR3: TGTGCCAGCAGTTTAGTAGTGGGGGCGAGGGACACCGGGGAGCTGTTTTTT.

This clone was counted only a few times. The V gene is TRBV4-1, the J gene TRBJ2-5; 10 bases fit TRBD1. V lost 5 bases, J lost 3 bases, and 0 bases stayed unmatched. The CDR3 is 13 residues long. Germline-derived CDR1 and CDR2 are MGHRA and YSYEKL. This CDR3 reads CASSGQGEETQYF. CDR3 DNA: TGCGCCAGCAGCGGACAGGGGGAAGAGACCCAGTACTTC.

The V and J genes are TRBV12-5 and TRBJ1-2; tentative D call: TRBD1 (5 bases). Germline V gene data show CDR1 as LGHNT and CDR2 as FRNRAP. V lost 5 bases, J lost 8 bases, and 12 bases lay in between. The CDR3 covers 12 residues. The DNA for the CDR3 is TGTGCTAGTGGTCCCTCAGGGAAAGGCTACACCTTC. Translated, it gives CASGPSGKGYTF.

CDR3 DNA: TGTGCCAGCAGCCTCGTAGCGGGGGGGGTCACAGATACGCAGTATTTT. Translating it yields CASSLVAGGVTDTQYF. The chain links TRBV4-2 to TRBJ2-3; 11 nucleotides line up with TRBD2. The germline V gene has CDR1 LGHNA and CDR2 YNFKEQ. The CDR3 contains 16 residues. V lost 4 bases and J lost 2; bases outside the gene matches: 5.

V gene TRBV4-3 combines with J gene TRBJ1-2; D ambiguous. Germline lookup yields CDR1 LGHNA and CDR2 YSLEER. With 0 bases removed from V and 0 bases from J, the gap between germline ends came to 8 bases. The CDR3 loop spans 15 amino acids. As DNA, the CDR3 is TGCGCCAGCAGCCAAGATCCCGCAGCTAACTATGGCTACACCTTC. Its translation is CASSQDPAANYGYTF.